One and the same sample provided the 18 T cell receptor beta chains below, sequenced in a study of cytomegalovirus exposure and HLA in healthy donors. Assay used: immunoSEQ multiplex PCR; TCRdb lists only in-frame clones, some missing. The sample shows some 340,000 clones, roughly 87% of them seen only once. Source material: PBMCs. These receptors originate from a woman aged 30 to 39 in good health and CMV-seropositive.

CDR3 bases: TGTGCCAGCAGTGATGGTGCGGGAGGCCACAATGAGCAGTTCTTC. As protein: CASSDGAGGHNEQFF. The chain couples TRBV25-1 to TRBJ2-1, with 8 bases fitting TRBD2. Germline CDR1 and CDR2: MGHDK and SYGVNS. The CDR3 is made up of 15 amino acids. V lost 3 bases, J lost 5 bases, and 6 bases stayed unmatched.

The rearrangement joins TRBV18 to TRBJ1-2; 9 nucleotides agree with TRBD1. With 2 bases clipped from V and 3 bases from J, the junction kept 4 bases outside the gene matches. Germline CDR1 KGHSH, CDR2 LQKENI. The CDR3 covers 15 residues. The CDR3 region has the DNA TGTGCCAGCTCACCAGGACAGGGGTACGACTATGGCTACACCTTC. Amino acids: CASSPGQGYDYGYTF. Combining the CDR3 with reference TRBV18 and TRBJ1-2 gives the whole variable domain NAGVMQNPRHLVRRRGQEARLRCSPMKGHSHVYWYRQLPEEGLKFMVYLQKENIIDESGMPKERFSAEFPKEGPSILRIQQVVRGDSAAYFCASSPGQGYDYGYTFGSGTRLTVV.

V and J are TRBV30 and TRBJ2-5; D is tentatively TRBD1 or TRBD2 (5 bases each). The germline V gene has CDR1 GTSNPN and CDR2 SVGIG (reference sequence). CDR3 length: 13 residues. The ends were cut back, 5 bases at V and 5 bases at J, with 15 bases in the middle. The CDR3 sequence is CAWWGRPGETQYF. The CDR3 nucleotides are TGTGCCTGGTGGGGACGCCCGGGGGAGACCCAGTACTTC.

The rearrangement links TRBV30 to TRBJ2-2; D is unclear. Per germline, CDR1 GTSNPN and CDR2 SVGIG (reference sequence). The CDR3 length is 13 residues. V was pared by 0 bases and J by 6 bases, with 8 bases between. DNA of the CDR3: TGTGCCTGGAGTGTACATGGGCCCGGGGAGCTGTTTTTT. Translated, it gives CAWSVHGPGELFF.

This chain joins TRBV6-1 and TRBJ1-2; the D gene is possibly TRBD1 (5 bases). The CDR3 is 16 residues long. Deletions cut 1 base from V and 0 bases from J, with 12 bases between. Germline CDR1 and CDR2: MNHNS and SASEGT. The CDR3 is CASSEVGRVANYGYTF. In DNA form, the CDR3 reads TGTGCCAGCAGTGAAGTGGGCAGGGTCGCTAACTATGGCTACACCTTC.

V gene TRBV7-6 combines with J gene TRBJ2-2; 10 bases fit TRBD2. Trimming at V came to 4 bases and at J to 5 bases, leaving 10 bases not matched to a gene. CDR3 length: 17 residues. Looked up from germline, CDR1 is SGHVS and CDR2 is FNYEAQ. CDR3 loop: CASSSNSGGAWTGELFF. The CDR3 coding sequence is TGTGCCAGCAGCTCTAACAGCGGGGGGGCGTGGACCGGGGAGCTGTTTTTT.

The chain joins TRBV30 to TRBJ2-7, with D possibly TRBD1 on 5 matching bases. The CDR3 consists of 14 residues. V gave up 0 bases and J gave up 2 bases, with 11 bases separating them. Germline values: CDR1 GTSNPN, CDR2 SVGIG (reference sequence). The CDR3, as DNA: TGTGCCTGGAGTGTACATACAGGAGCCTACGAGCAGTACTTC. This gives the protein CAWSVHTGAYEQYF.

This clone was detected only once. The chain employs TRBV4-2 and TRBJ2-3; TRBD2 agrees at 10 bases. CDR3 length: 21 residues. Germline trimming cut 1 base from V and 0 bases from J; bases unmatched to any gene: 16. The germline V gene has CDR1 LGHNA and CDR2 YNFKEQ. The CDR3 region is CASSQVSLGTSGETSTDTQYF. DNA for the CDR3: TGTGCCAGCAGCCAAGTCTCCCTTGGAACTAGCGGGGAGACTAGCACAGATACGCAGTATTTT.

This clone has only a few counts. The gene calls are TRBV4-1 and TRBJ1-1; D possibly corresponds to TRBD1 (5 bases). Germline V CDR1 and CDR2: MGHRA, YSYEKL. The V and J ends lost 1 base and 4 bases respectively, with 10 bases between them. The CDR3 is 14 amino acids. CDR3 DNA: TGCGCCAGCAGCCAAGTGTCAGGGAGCACTGAAGCTTTCTTT. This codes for CASSQVSGSTEAFF.

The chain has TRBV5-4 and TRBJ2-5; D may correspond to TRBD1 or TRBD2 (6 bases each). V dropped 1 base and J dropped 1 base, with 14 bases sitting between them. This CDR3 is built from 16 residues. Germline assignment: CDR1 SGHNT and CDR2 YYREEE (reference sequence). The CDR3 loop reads CASSLIVGGPQETQYF. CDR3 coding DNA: TGTGCCAGCAGCTTGATTGTCGGGGGCCCCCAAGAGACCCAGTACTTC.

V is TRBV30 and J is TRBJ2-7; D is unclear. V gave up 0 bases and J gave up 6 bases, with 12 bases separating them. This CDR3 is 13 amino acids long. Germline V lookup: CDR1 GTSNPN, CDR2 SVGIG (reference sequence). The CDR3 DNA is TGTGCCTGGAGTGTAAGGGTGACTGCCGAGCAGTACTTC. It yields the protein CAWSVRVTAEQYF.

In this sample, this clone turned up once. In DNA, the CDR3 is TGTGCCAGCAGCATCCAGGGACAGGTCTACGAGCAGTACTTC. The encoded protein is CASSIQGQVYEQYF. The chain uses TRBV5-4 and TRBJ2-7, with 8 bases aligning to TRBD1. J gave up 3 bases and V 4 bases, and 6 bases lay outside the gene matches. This CDR3 is built from 14 residues. Germline V gene sequence: CDR1 SGHNT, CDR2 YYREEE (reference sequence).

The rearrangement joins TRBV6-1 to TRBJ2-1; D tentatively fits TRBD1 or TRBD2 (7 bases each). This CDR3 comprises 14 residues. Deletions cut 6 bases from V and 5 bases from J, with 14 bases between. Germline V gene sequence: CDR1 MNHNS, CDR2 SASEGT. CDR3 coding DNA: TGTGCCAGCAGCCCCAGGGGGGGCAACAATGAGCAGTTCTTC. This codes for CASSPRGGNNEQFF.

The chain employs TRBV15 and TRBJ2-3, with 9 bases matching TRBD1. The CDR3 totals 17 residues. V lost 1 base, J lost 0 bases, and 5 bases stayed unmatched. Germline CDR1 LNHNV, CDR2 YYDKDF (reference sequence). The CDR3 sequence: CATSRAETGGSTDTQYF. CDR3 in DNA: TGTGCCACCAGCAGAGCTGAGACAGGGGGGAGCACAGATACGCAGTATTTT.

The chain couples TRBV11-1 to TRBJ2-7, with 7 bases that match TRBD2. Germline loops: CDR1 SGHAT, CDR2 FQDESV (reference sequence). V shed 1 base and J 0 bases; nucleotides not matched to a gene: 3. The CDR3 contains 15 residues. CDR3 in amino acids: CASSLGAGSSYEQYF. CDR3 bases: TGTGCCAGCAGCTTAGGAGCGGGGAGCTCCTACGAGCAGTACTTC.

CDR3 protein: CASSHQRGPQETQYF. CDR3 nucleotide sequence: TGCGCCAGCAGCCACCAAAGGGGTCCGCAAGAGACCCAGTACTTC. This chain joins TRBV5-1 and TRBJ2-5; a possible D gene is TRBD1 (5 bases). The CDR3 spans 15 residues. V was pared by 4 bases and J by 2 bases, with 15 bases between. CDR1 is SGHRS, CDR2 YFSETQ, per germline.

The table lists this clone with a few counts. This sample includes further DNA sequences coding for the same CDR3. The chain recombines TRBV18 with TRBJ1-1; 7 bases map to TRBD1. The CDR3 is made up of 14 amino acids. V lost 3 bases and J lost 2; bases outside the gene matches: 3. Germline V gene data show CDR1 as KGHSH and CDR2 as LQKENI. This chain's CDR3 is CASSPDRLNTEAFF. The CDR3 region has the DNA TGTGCCAGCTCACCGGACAGGTTAAACACTGAAGCTTTCTTT.

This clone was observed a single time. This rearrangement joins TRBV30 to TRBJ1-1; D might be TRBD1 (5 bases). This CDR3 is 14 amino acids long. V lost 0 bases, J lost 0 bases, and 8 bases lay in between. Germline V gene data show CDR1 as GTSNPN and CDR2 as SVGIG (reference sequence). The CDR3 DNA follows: TGTGCCTGGAGTGTCGGGACGGTGAACACTGAAGCTTTCTTT. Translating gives CAWSVGTVNTEAFF.